This TCR beta chain was identified during a study of blood T cell repertoires in COVID-19. Across the study: Samples representing acute and convalescent COVID-19 were sourced from the United States, Italy and Spain. Sample material is recorded as cDNA or gDNA derived from T cells, B-cell-depleted T cells, or PBMCs.

Original processing notes: Reference gene primers were amplified, and this amplification served to estimate nucleated cell counts. Method: immunoSEQ multiplex PCR; TCRdb's copy keeps in-frame clones and lacks some. D and trimming come from the DNA, and the V and J calls and clone size come from that table. The sample holds around 23,000 clones, around 72% seen once. The germline V gene encodes CDR1 SNHLY and CDR2 FYNNEI. There are 15 residues in the CDR3. V was cut by 6 bases and J by 3 bases, with 17 bases left in between. V and J are TRBV2 and TRBJ1-1; a possible D gene is TRBD1 (6 bases). The sequenced material came from peripheral blood. The TCR sequence derives from a woman older than 75 with acute or convalescent COVID-19. The CDR3 reads CASRTPRGGHTEAFF. In DNA, the CDR3 is TGTGCCAGCAGGACTCCCCGGGGGGGGCACACTGAAGCTTTCTTT.